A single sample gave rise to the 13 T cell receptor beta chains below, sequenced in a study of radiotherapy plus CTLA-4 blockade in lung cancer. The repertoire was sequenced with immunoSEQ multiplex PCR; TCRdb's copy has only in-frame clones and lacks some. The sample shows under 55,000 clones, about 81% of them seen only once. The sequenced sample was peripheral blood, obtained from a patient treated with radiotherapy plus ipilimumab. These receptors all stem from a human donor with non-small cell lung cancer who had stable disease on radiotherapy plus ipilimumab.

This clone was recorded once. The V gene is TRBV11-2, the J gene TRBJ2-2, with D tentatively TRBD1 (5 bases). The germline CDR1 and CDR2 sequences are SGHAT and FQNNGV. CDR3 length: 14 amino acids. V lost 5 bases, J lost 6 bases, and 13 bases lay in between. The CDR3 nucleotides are TGTGCCAGCAGCCGCCCCAGGGTCCCCGGGGAGCTGTTTTTT. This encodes CASSRPRVPGELFF.

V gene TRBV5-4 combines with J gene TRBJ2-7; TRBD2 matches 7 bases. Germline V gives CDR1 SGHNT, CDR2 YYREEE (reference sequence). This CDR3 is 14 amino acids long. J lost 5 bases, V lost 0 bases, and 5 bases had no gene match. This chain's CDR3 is CASSLAGGYDEQYF. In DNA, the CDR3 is TGTGCCAGCAGCTTGGCCGGGGGGTATGACGAGCAGTACTTC.

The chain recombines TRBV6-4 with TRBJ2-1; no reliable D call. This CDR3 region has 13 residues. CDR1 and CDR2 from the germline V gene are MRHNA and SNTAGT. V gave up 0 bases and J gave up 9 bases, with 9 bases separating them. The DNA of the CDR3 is TGTGCCAGCAGTGACTCCCCCCAGGCTGAGCAGTTCTTC. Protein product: CASSDSPQAEQFF.

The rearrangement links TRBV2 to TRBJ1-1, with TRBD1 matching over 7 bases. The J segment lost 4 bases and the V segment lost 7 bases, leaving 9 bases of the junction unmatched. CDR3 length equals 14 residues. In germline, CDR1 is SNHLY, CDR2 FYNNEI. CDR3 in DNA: TGTGCCAGCAACCGACAGGGTCCTGGCACTGAAGCTTTCTTT. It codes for CASNRQGPGTEAFF.

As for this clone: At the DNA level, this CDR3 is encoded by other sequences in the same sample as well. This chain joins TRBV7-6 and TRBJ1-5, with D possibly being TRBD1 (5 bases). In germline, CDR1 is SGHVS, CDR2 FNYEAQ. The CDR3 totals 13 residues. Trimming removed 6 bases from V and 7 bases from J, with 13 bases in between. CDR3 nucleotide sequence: TGTGCCAGCAGTTTACAGGAGGACCAGCCCCAGCATTTT. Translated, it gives CASSLQEDQPQHF.

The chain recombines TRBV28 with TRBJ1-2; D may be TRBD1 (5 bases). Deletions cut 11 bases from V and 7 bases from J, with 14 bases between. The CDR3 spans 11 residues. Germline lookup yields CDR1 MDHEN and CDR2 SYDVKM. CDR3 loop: CAAKGSGGYTF. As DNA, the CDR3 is TGTGCCGCCAAGGGGTCGGGTGGCTACACCTTC.

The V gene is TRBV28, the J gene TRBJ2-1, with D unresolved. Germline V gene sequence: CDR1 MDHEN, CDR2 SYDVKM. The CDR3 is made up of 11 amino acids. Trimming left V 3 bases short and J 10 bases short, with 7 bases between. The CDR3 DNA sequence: TGTGCCAGCAGTTTGGTCAGAGAGCAGTTCTTC. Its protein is CASSLVREQFF. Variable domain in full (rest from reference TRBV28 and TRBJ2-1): DVKVTQSSRYLVKRTGEKVFLECVQDMDHENMFWYRQDPGLGLRLIYFSYDVKMKEKGDIPEGYSVSREKKERFSLILESASTNQTSMYLCASSLVREQFFGPGTRLTVL.

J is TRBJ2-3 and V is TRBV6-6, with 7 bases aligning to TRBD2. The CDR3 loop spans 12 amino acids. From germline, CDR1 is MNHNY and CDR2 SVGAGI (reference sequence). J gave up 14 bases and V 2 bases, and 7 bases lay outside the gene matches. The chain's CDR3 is CASSYGAGELYF. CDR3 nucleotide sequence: TGTGCCAGCAGTTACGGGGCGGGAGAGCTGTATTTT.

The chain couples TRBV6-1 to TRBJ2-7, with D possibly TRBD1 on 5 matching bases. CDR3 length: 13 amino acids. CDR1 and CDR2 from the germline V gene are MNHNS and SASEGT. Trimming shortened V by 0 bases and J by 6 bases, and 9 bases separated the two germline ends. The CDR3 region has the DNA TGTGCCAGCAGTGAAGCCAGGGTTTCCGAGCAGTACTTC. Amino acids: CASSEARVSEQYF.

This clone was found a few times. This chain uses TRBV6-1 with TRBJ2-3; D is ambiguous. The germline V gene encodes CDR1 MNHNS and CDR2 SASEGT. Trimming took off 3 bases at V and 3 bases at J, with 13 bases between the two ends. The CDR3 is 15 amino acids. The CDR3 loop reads CASSDSRSPTDTQYF. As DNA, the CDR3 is TGTGCCAGCAGTGACTCGAGGTCCCCGACAGATACGCAGTATTTT.

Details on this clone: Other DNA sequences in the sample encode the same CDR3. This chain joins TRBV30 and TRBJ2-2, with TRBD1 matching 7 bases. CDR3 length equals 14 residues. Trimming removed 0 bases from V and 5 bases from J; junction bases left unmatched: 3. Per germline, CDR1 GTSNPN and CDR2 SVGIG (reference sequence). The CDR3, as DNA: TGTGCCTGGAGTGTTAACAGGGGAACCGGGGAGCTGTTTTTT. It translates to CAWSVNRGTGELFF.

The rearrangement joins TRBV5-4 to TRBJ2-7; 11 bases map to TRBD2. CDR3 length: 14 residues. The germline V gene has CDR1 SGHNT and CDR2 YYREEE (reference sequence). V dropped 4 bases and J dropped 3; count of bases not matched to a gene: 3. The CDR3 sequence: CASSTSGGLYEQYF. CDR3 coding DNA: TGTGCCAGCAGCACTAGCGGGGGACTCTACGAGCAGTACTTC.

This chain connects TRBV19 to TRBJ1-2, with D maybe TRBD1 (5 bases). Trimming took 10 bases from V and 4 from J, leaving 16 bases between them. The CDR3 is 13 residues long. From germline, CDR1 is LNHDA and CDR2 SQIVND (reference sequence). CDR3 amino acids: CATKGNGVYGYTF. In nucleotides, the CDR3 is TGTGCCACCAAGGGGAATGGGGTCTATGGCTACACCTTC.